These 5 T cell receptor beta chains were all obtained from the same sample, sequenced in a study of shared clonotypes between healthy human individuals. The data were produced by immunoSEQ multiplex PCR, yet TCRdb's version contains in-frame clones alone and is incomplete. The sample lists about 2,500,000 clones; approximately 92% were seen once. The sequenced material came from naive CD4+ T cells sorted from blood. Described subset: CD45RA+ positively selected. The receptors come from a man between 18 and 35 years old in good health.

The V and J genes are TRBV18 and TRBJ2-6; D is uncertain. This CDR3 comprises 17 residues. Germline V gives CDR1 KGHSH, CDR2 LQKENI. Trimming took 2 bases from V and 4 from J, leaving 15 bases between them. In nucleotides, the CDR3 is TGTGCCAGCTCACCATCAGGCAACCCAGGAGGGGCCAACGTCCTGACTTTC. It is translated as CASSPSGNPGGANVLTF.

The chain couples TRBV20-1 to TRBJ1-2, with unresolved D. Germline assignment: CDR1 DFQATT and CDR2 SNEGSKA (reference sequence). Between the trimmed V and J ends, which lost 4 bases and 6 bases, there was a span of 9 bases. The CDR3 contains 11 residues. CDR3 coding DNA: TGCAGTGCTATTCGAGGGAATGGCTACACCTTC. It translates to CSAIRGNGYTF.

The rearrangement links TRBV7-9 to TRBJ1-2, with a tentative D call TRBD1 (6 bases). CDR3 size: 13 residues. Trimming left V 4 bases short and J 3 bases short, with 9 bases between. From germline, CDR1 is SEHNR and CDR2 FQNEAQ (reference sequence). CDR3 loop: CASSSKGDYGYTF. CDR3 DNA sequence: TGTGCCAGCAGCTCAAAGGGGGACTATGGCTACACCTTC.

In regard to this clone: This same CDR3 is encoded by further DNA sequences in the sample. The gene calls are TRBV6-5 and TRBJ1-1; TRBD1 is a possible D gene (6 bases). Germline CDR1 MNHEY, CDR2 SVGAGI. Trimming cost V 2 bases and J 1 base, with 11 bases left between them. The CDR3 extends over 15 amino acids. CDR3 sequence reads: CASSYGDRKNTEAFF. CDR3 DNA: TGTGCCAGCAGTTACGGAGACAGGAAGAACACTGAAGCTTTCTTT.

V is TRBV16 and J is TRBJ2-1; 10 bases fit TRBD2. This CDR3 has 16 residues. Germline V gene sequence: CDR1 KGHSY, CDR2 FQNENV. The ends lost 4 bases at V and 3 bases at J; junction bases unmatched: 6. CDR3 sequence reads: CASSPAAGGRYNEQFF. DNA of the CDR3: TGTGCCAGCAGCCCGGCAGCGGGGGGGCGCTACAATGAGCAGTTCTTC.